Below are 30 T cell receptor beta chains sequenced from a single sample in a study of T cells in localized non-small cell lung cancer. TCRdb's copy holds only in-frame clones and misses some; the assay was immunoSEQ multiplex PCR. The data hold 38,000 or so clones, with roughly 85% observed a single time. The sample was peripheral blood mononuclear cells, taken before any cancer treatment. The receptors derive from a male donor at least 60 years old with stage II lung adenocarcinoma.

This chain joins TRBV7-9 and TRBJ1-4; possible D gene TRBD1, 6 bases. Per the germline V gene, CDR1 is SEHNR and CDR2 is FQNEAQ (reference sequence). This CDR3 region has 15 residues. Between the trimmed V and J ends, which lost 2 bases and 7 bases, there was a span of 14 bases. The CDR3 DNA reads TGTGCCAGCAGCTTATCACAGGGTAGGGGTGAAAAACTGTTTTTT. Encoded protein: CASSLSQGRGEKLFF.

J is TRBJ2-3 and V is TRBV4-1, with 7 nucleotides matching TRBD2. Germline assignment: CDR1 MGHRA and CDR2 YSYEKL. Losses at the gene ends were 3 bases for V and 8 bases for J; bases not matched to a gene: 5. The CDR3 is made up of 13 amino acids. In DNA, the CDR3 is TGCGCCAGCAGCCAGGGGGGGGTGGGTACGCAGTATTTT. Protein sequence: CASSQGGVGTQYF.

The chain recombines TRBV5-4 with TRBJ1-1, with TRBD1 matching 7 bases. Germline V CDR1 and CDR2: SGHNT, YYREEE (reference sequence). The CDR3 loop spans 14 amino acids. V shed 4 bases and J 2 bases; nucleotides not matched to a gene: 5. CDR3 sequence: CASSLGTVNTEAFF. Here the CDR3 DNA reads TGTGCCAGCAGCCTGGGGACAGTTAACACTGAAGCTTTCTTT.

The rearrangement links TRBV6-5 to TRBJ2-1, with TRBD2 matching 7 bases. Germline values: CDR1 MNHEY, CDR2 SVGAGI. The length of the CDR3 is 14 residues. Trimming at V came to 8 bases and at J to 0 bases, leaving 4 bases not matched to a gene. CDR3 DNA: TGTGCCAGCCGTCCGGGAGGCTCCTACAATGAGCAGTTCTTC. Its protein is CASRPGGSYNEQFF.

The chain links TRBV6-5 to TRBJ1-3; D is ambiguous. The germline CDR1 and CDR2 sequences are MNHEY and SVGAGI. The germline V and J ends were trimmed by 3 bases and 2 bases, with 14 bases remaining between them. This CDR3 is built from 16 residues. CDR3 sequence reads: CASSYIGYSPGNTIYF. CDR3 nucleotide sequence: TGTGCCAGCAGTTATATTGGCTACAGCCCTGGAAACACCATATATTTT.

The genes are TRBV4-1 and TRBJ2-1; 8 nucleotides line up with TRBD2. Trimming cost V 4 bases and J 7 bases; bases outside gene matches: 3. There are 13 residues in the CDR3. Germline CDR1 reads MGHRA; CDR2 reads YSYEKL. The CDR3 DNA follows: TGCGCCAGCAGCCCAGCGGGAGCAAATGAGCAGTTCTTC. Residues: CASSPAGANEQFF.

The gene calls are TRBV6-6 and TRBJ1-5, with a weak D call TRBD1 (6 bases). Germline assignment: CDR1 MNHNY and CDR2 SVGAGI (reference sequence). V was pared by 5 bases and J by 7 bases, with 12 bases between. The CDR3 sequence is 13 residues long. The CDR3 protein is CASSPGAGQPQHF. In DNA, the CDR3 is TGTGCCAGCAGTCCAGGGGCGGGACAGCCCCAGCATTTT.

The chain couples TRBV18 to TRBJ2-7, with D perhaps matching TRBD2 (6 bases). V lost 3 bases to trimming and J lost 3 bases, with 15 bases between them. CDR3 length equals 15 residues. Germline CDR1 KGHSH, CDR2 LQKENI. CDR3 region: CASSPLDKGLYEQYF. The CDR3 DNA reads TGTGCCAGCTCACCCCTGGACAAGGGACTCTACGAGCAGTACTTC.

The chain uses TRBV5-1 and TRBJ2-7; 8 bases are shared with TRBD1. Germline V gives CDR1 SGHRS, CDR2 YFSETQ. V gave up 4 bases and J gave up 2 bases; unmatched junction bases: 5. The CDR3 is made up of 14 amino acids. CDR3 in amino acids: CASSLGQGPYEQYF. As DNA, the CDR3 is TGCGCCAGCAGCCTCGGACAGGGACCCTACGAGCAGTACTTC.

The V gene is TRBV29-1, the J gene TRBJ2-4; no firm D call. CDR3 size: 13 residues. V lost 4 bases and J 7 bases, leaving 14 bases between the germline ends. Per germline, CDR1 SQVTM and CDR2 ANQGSEA. The DNA of the CDR3 is TGCAGCGTTGGGGATCCAGAGTATAACATTCAGTACTTC. Encoded protein: CSVGDPEYNIQYF.

The V and J genes are TRBV6-5 and TRBJ2-3; D is uncertain. Germline V gene sequence: CDR1 MNHEY, CDR2 SVGAGI. CDR3 length: 14 residues. The V and J ends lost 2 bases and 2 bases respectively, with 8 bases between them. The CDR3 is CASSYGAVTDTQYF. DNA for the CDR3: TGTGCCAGCAGTTACGGTGCCGTCACAGATACGCAGTATTTT.

The rearrangement uses TRBV4-1 and TRBJ2-7, with TRBD1 as a possible D gene (6 bases). The V gene lost 4 bases and the J gene lost 1 base, with 11 bases spanning the gap. The V gene's germline CDR1 is MGHRA and CDR2 YSYEKL. This CDR3 region has 14 residues. The CDR3 loop reads CASSRRQESYEQYF. The CDR3 DNA reads as TGCGCCAGCAGCCGCAGACAGGAATCCTACGAGCAGTACTTC.

V usage is TRBV5-1 and J usage is TRBJ1-2; possible D gene TRBD1, 5 bases. This CDR3 is built from 14 residues. Trimming shortened V by 6 bases and J by 6 bases, and 18 bases separated the two germline ends. From germline, CDR1 is SGHRS and CDR2 YFSETQ. The CDR3 DNA sequence: TGCGCCAGCACCCCGGCTGGGGACCCGGATGGCTACACCTTC. Its translation: CASTPAGDPDGYTF.

The rearrangement joins TRBV10-3 to TRBJ2-7; D possibly corresponds to TRBD1 (6 bases). This CDR3 comprises 14 residues. The V and J ends lost 7 bases and 4 bases respectively, with 17 bases between them. Germline CDR1 ENHRY, CDR2 SYGVKD. The CDR3 sequence: CAINNREAAYEQYF. The CDR3 DNA reads TGTGCCATCAATAACAGGGAAGCGGCTTACGAGCAGTACTTC.

This chain uses TRBV5-1 with TRBJ2-1, with 7 nucleotides matching TRBD1. CDR3 length equals 14 residues. The V gene's germline CDR1 is SGHRS and CDR2 YFSETQ. V lost 5 bases, J lost 10 bases, and 12 bases stayed unmatched. The CDR3 bases are TGCGCCAGCAGAGCACCGGGACAGAGATGGGAGCAGTTCTTC. It is translated as CASRAPGQRWEQFF.

The chain is built from TRBV5-6 and TRBJ2-7; maybe TRBD2 (5 bases). The CDR3 length is 18 residues. CDR1 is SGHDT and CDR2 is YYEEEE in the germline V gene. V lost 1 base and J 0 bases, leaving 20 bases between the germline ends. CDR3 protein: CASSLSGKTNLFSYEQYF. The CDR3 region has the DNA TGTGCCAGCAGCTTGAGCGGTAAGACTAACCTCTTCTCCTACGAGCAGTACTTC.

The chain recombines TRBV27 with TRBJ1-6; 9 bases are shared with TRBD1. The CDR3 contains 14 residues. V was clipped by 6 bases and J by 9 bases; unmatched bases: 6. Germline-derived CDR1 and CDR2 are MNHEY and SMNVEV (reference sequence). The CDR3 region is CASRTGGSGSPLHF. Here the CDR3 DNA reads TGTGCCAGCAGGACAGGGGGTTCTGGTTCACCCCTCCACTTT.

The chain uses TRBV5-1 and TRBJ2-5, with 8 positions matching TRBD1. CDR1 SGHRS and CDR2 YFSETQ come from the germline V gene. The CDR3 loop spans 14 amino acids. Germline trimming cut 3 bases from V and 5 bases from J; bases unmatched to any gene: 6. For the CDR3, the DNA is TGCGCCAGCAGCTGGGACAGGTTCGTGGAGACCCAGTACTTC. Translated, it gives CASSWDRFVETQYF.

The J gene is TRBJ2-7, the V gene TRBV10-3; D is uncertain. V was cut by 10 bases and J by 0 bases, with 10 bases left in between. Germline assignment: CDR1 ENHRY and CDR2 SYGVKD. The CDR3 sequence is 12 residues long. The CDR3 DNA follows: TGTGCCAAGCCGCTACTCTCCTACGAGCAGTACTTC. This sequence encodes CAKPLLSYEQYF.

This clone was detected a few times. The CDR3: CASRGWVQAGLYGYTF. The CDR3 DNA sequence: TGTGCCAGCAGGGGATGGGTTCAGGCGGGCCTCTATGGCTACACCTTC. The rearrangement links TRBV6-6 to TRBJ1-2, with no clear D. The V end lost 6 bases, the J end lost 4 bases, and 21 bases lay between the germline ends. CDR1 and CDR2 from the germline V gene are MNHNY and SVGAGI (reference sequence). The CDR3 is 16 amino acids.

The V and J genes are TRBV7-9 and TRBJ2-3; D gene unclear. Deletions cut 2 bases from V and 4 bases from J, with 13 bases between. CDR3 length: 15 residues. CDR1 is SEHNR, CDR2 FQNEAQ, per germline (reference sequence). The CDR3 loop is CASSLTPKVPDTQYF. The CDR3 DNA is TGTGCCAGCAGCTTAACCCCGAAAGTTCCAGATACGCAGTATTTT.

Regarding this clone: The same CDR3 can be traced to other DNA sequences in this sample. This chain connects TRBV30 to TRBJ1-5; the match to TRBD1 covers 7 bases. Per the germline V gene, CDR1 is GTSNPN and CDR2 is SVGIG (reference sequence). J gave up 4 bases and V 1 base, and 1 base lay outside the gene matches. This CDR3 comprises 13 residues. CDR3 DNA: TGTGCCTGGAGTGCACAGGGGAATCAGCCCCAGCATTTT. Its translation: CAWSAQGNQPQHF. Looking up the rest from reference TRBV30 and TRBJ1-5 gives the full variable domain: SQTIHQWPATLVQPVGSPLSLECTVEGTSNPNLYWYRQAAGRGLQLLFYSVGIGQISSEVPQNLSASRPQDRQFILSSKKLLLSDSGFYLCAWSAQGNQPQHFGDGTRLSIL.

Here the CDR3 DNA reads TGTGCCAGCAGTAGACAGGTCGGTGAGGCTTTCTTT. Its translation is CASSRQVGEAFF. The rearrangement joins TRBV5-6 to TRBJ1-1; tentative D call: TRBD1 (6 bases). Trimming shortened V by 5 bases and J by 11 bases, and 16 bases separated the two germline ends. The CDR3 is 12 residues long. Germline lookup yields CDR1 SGHDT and CDR2 YYEEEE. The entire variable domain, with the rest obtained from reference TRBV5-6 and TRBJ1-1, is as follows: DAGVTQSPTHLIKTRGQQVTLRCSPKSGHDTVSWYQQALGQGPQFIFQYYEEEERQRGNFPDRFSGHQFPNYSSELNVNALLLGDSALYLCASSRQVGEAFFGQGTRLTVV.

The chain combines TRBV7-2 with TRBJ2-2; D is possibly TRBD1 (5 bases). The CDR3 loop spans 16 amino acids. Trimming took 1 base from V and 5 from J, leaving 14 bases between them. CDR1 and CDR2 (germline): SGHTA, FQGNSA. The CDR3 spells CASSLVPGRSTGELFF. In DNA form, the CDR3 reads TGTGCCAGCAGCTTAGTTCCAGGGCGTTCTACCGGGGAGCTGTTTTTT.

CDR3 protein: CASRTTGIQPQHF. The CDR3 DNA reads as TGTGCCAGCAGAACGACAGGGATCCAGCCCCAGCATTTT. The rearrangement joins TRBV28 to TRBJ1-5, with TRBD1 matching over 7 bases. This CDR3 region has 13 residues. J lost 7 bases, V lost 6 bases, and 6 bases had no gene match. Germline loops: CDR1 MDHEN, CDR2 SYDVKM.

The V call is TRBV15, the J call TRBJ2-1, with 12 nucleotides matching TRBD2. Germline lookup yields CDR1 LNHNV and CDR2 YYDKDF (reference sequence). The CDR3 loop spans 16 amino acids. With 3 bases clipped from V and 7 bases from J, the junction kept 7 bases outside the gene matches. The CDR3 protein is CATSRETSGGRNEQFF. The CDR3, as DNA: TGTGCCACCAGCAGGGAGACTAGCGGGGGACGAAATGAGCAGTTCTTC.

The chain couples TRBV19 to TRBJ1-5; D is unclear. V was clipped by 7 bases and J by 4 bases, with 11 bases between them. This CDR3 has 13 amino acids. Per the germline V gene, CDR1 is LNHDA and CDR2 is SQIVND (reference sequence). As DNA, the CDR3 is TGTGCCAGTACCGCCTATCCTAATCAGCCCCAGCATTTT. It encodes CASTAYPNQPQHF.

The V gene is TRBV7-9, the J gene TRBJ2-2; no firm D call. The CDR3 covers 14 residues. Germline assignment: CDR1 SEHNR and CDR2 FQNEAQ (reference sequence). The germline V and J ends were trimmed by 5 bases and 1 base, with 8 bases remaining between them. This CDR3 reads CASSARQNTGELFF. The CDR3, as DNA: TGTGCCAGCAGCGCCAGACAGAACACCGGGGAGCTGTTTTTT.

The rearrangement joins TRBV2 to TRBJ2-5, with D perhaps matching TRBD1 or TRBD2 (6 bases each). TRBJ2-7 explains the end of the DNA better; the J call may be wrong. The CDR3 has 15 amino acids. The germline gives CDR1 SNHLY, CDR2 FYNNEI. The chain's CDR3 is CASSEAGGSPYEQYF. In DNA, the CDR3 is TGTGCCAGCAGTGAAGCGGGGGGCAGCCCCTACGAGCAGTACTTC.

This chain links TRBV7-6 with TRBJ1-4; 7 positions match TRBD1. Germline CDR1 and CDR2: SGHVS and FNYEAQ. This CDR3 is built from 13 residues. V was pared by 5 bases and J by 5 bases, with 2 bases of the junction left unmatched. In nucleotides, the CDR3 is TGTGCCAGCAGCATGGACAGGAATGAAAAACTGTTTTTT. It is translated as CASSMDRNEKLFF.